This T cell receptor beta chain was sequenced in a study of yellow fever vaccine responses in identical twins. The study, taken as a whole, reports: Convergence reportedly seemed to mark part of the twins' vaccine T cell response, with personalization marking the rest.

To note about this clonotype: Its specificity is unknown. One end of the junction fails to match germline, which may point to a read error.

This CDR3 is built from 13 residues. Via MiXCR, TCRdb re-called the RT-PCR reads, giving one row per CDR3 protein. The sample consists of 1,500 or so distinct CDR3 sequences, roughly nine tenths of them appearing once. Sequencing used T cells from blood (PBMCs), unsorted or a sorted subset (not recorded which), obtained before or after yellow fever vaccination (not recorded which). This clonotype was sampled from a young woman who received the yellow fever vaccine. The gene calls are TRBV12-3 or TRBV12-4 and TRBJ1-1; D is ambiguous. The CDR3: CAISLVEGTEAFF. The DNA of the CDR3 is TGTGCCATCAGTTTAGTGGAAGGCACTGAAGCTTTCTTT.